This record concerns one TCR beta chain sequence. Its antigen is as yet unknown. Repertoires were generated with immunoSEQ multiplex PCR, while TCRdb's copy carries only in-frame clones and drops some. The sample holds 130,000 to 150,000 clones, around 90% seen once. This sample was included in a study of cytomegalovirus exposure and HLA in healthy donors. These donors were members of the approximately 110-subject validation cohort, a group separate from the approximately 700-subject first cohort. Study-level results: Many donors carried some public TCRs, although rarity characterized most TCR sequences.

From germline, CDR1 is MNHEY and CDR2 SMNVEV (reference sequence). This CDR3 is built from 16 residues. V was shortened by 3 bases and J by 0 bases, with 9 bases between the two germline ends. The TCR comes from a man aged 18 to 35 in good health and CMV-seropositive. The sample taken for sequencing was PBMCs. The chain employs TRBV27 and TRBJ2-6; a weak D match, TRBD1 (5 bases). The CDR3 DNA reads TGTGCCAGCAGTTTCACAGGAACCTCTGGGGCCAACGTCCTGACTTTC. This encodes CASSFTGTSGANVLTF.